This note documents a single T cell receptor (beta chain) sequence. This sample was taken from a study of blood T cell repertoires in COVID-19. Sequencing was performed with immunoSEQ multiplex PCR; in TCRdb, only in-frame clones are kept and a portion is missing. This sample has about 200,000 clones, with around 83% found just once. CDR3 size: 14 residues. Trimming removed 0 bases at V and 5 bases at J, with 8 bases between. Germline CDR1 and CDR2: SGHNT and YYREEE (reference sequence). The chain has TRBV5-4 and TRBJ2-2; tentative D call: TRBD2 (6 bases). Input material: peripheral blood. This TCR was recovered from a woman aged 70-85 years with COVID-19, enrolled during active disease. This CDR3 is CASSLGAGTGELFF. The DNA for the CDR3 is TGTGCCAGCAGCTTGGGCGCGGGGACCGGGGAGCTGTTTTTT.